This T cell receptor (beta chain) appears in the sequencing data of a study of blood T cell repertoires in COVID-19. The method was immunoSEQ multiplex PCR; TCRdb's version includes in-frame clones alone and lacks a portion of them. The sample shows some 180,000 clones, 82% of them seen only once. Between the trimmed V and J ends, which lost 0 bases and 4 bases, there was a span of 9 bases. The CDR3 covers 14 residues. Germline CDR1 is LGHNA and CDR2 is YSLEER. The chain joins TRBV4-3 to TRBJ1-2; D is unclear. The sample comprised PBMCs or T cells enriched from blood (not recorded which). The clonotype comes from a woman aged 55-70 years with acute COVID-19. CDR3 sequence: CASSQDSQAYGYTF. The CDR3 DNA follows: TGCGCCAGCAGCCAAGATTCCCAGGCCTATGGCTACACCTTC.